The following is a T cell receptor (beta chain) sequence with its context. Antigen: not known. This record belongs to a study of regulatory T cells in long-lasting Graves disease. The wider study: Persistent Graves' disease meant over 5 years of antithyroid drugs with positive TSH receptor antibodies.

The study, taken as a whole, reports: TRBV28, TRBJ1-2 and TRBJ2-5 were favored in persistent disease.

The CDR3 is 13 amino acids. Trimming stripped 5 bases from V and 3 bases from J, with 7 bases between. Germline V lookup: CDR1 LGHDT, CDR2 YNNKEL (reference sequence). Described time point: persistent/refractory GD, antithyroid drugs over 5 years with positive TRAb. The authors made the TCR library using RNA they extracted from PBMCs. Researchers made TCR beta libraries by using iRepertoire HTBI primers and running Arm-PCR on CDR3 regions. TCRdb re-derived calls from the multiplex PCR reads in MiXCR, one entry per CDR3 protein. The table has approximately 500,000 distinct CDR3 sequences, about a fifth seen once.

This receptor was identified in a female donor with Graves disease. Sequenced here: peripheral blood mononuclear cells (PBMCs), sampled when the disease was refractory, from a patient treated with antithyroid drugs. This chain joins TRBV3-1 and TRBJ1-4; no firm D call. The CDR3 region is CASSSGANEKLFF. The CDR3 region has the DNA TGTGCCAGCAGCTCCGGGGCTAATGAAAAACTGTTTTTT.